Shown below are 26 T cell receptor beta chains from a single sample sequenced in a study of long-term antiretroviral therapy in people with HIV. Survey-level immunoSEQ v3.0 assays were run. Sequencing was performed with immunoSEQ multiplex PCR; in TCRdb, only in-frame clones are kept and a portion is missing. The sample lists about 34,000 clones, around 83% occurring once. The starting material was unsorted PBMCs, obtained roughly 2.9 years before starting antiretroviral therapy. All receptors derive from a woman in her 30s with HIV.

The rearrangement uses TRBV6-1 and TRBJ1-2; D call uncertain. Germline V gene sequence: CDR1 MNHNS, CDR2 SASEGT. V lost 1 base, J lost 0 bases, and 9 bases lay in between. This CDR3 has 15 residues. The CDR3 DNA reads TGTGCCAGCAGTGAAGTTCGCAGAGCTAACTATGGCTACACCTTC. It translates to CASSEVRRANYGYTF.

Here the CDR3 reads CATVLAGGGGELFF. For the CDR3, the DNA is TGTGCCACGGTTCTAGCGGGGGGCGGCGGGGAGCTGTTTTTT. The V call is TRBV19, the J call TRBJ2-2, with 11 nucleotides matching TRBD2. V shed 10 bases, J shed 7 bases, and the junction held 8 bases outside the gene matches. Per germline, CDR1 LNHDA and CDR2 SQIVND (reference sequence). The CDR3 totals 14 residues.

This clone appeared a few times. This chain uses TRBV14 with TRBJ2-2; a weak D match, TRBD1 (6 bases). The germline V and J ends were trimmed by 3 bases and 2 bases, with 13 bases remaining between them. The CDR3 runs 16 residues. Germline lookup yields CDR1 SGHDN and CDR2 FVKESK. CDR3 sequence reads: CASSHPGQLNTGELFF. CDR3 DNA sequence: TGTGCCAGCAGCCACCCAGGACAGCTCAACACCGGGGAGCTGTTTTTT.

The chain combines TRBV4-1 with TRBJ2-3; no clear D. Trimming cost V 2 bases and J 0 bases, with 12 bases left between them. The CDR3 totals 16 residues. The germline V gene has CDR1 MGHRA and CDR2 YSYEKL. CDR3 sequence: CASSQQLGQSTDTQYF. As DNA, the CDR3 is TGCGCCAGCAGCCAACAATTAGGGCAGAGCACAGATACGCAGTATTTT.

The chain combines TRBV20-1 with TRBJ1-4; TRBD1 might be the D (6 bases). CDR3 size: 10 residues. Germline V gene data show CDR1 as DFQATT and CDR2 as SNEGSKA (reference sequence). Deletions cut 6 bases from V and 15 bases from J, with 14 bases between. CDR3 loop: CSARDGTMFF. In DNA form, the CDR3 reads TGCAGTGCCAGGGACGGGACAATGTTTTTT.

The chain joins TRBV11-3 to TRBJ1-1; D unclear. The CDR3 consists of 14 residues. The V and J ends lost 2 bases and 1 base respectively, with 8 bases between them. The germline V gene has CDR1 SGHNT and CDR2 YENEEA. The CDR3 sequence: CASSLRGKNTEAFF. The CDR3 nucleotides are TGTGCCAGCAGCTTACGAGGGAAGAACACTGAAGCTTTCTTT.

This clone has more than one count but fewer than ten. The V and J genes are TRBV14 and TRBJ1-4; D unclear. Trimming left V 4 bases short and J 8 bases short, with 11 bases between. Per germline, CDR1 SGHDN and CDR2 FVKESK. CDR3 length equals 13 residues. CDR3 coding DNA: TGTGCCAGCAGCCGAGGGATATTGGAAAAACTGTTTTTT. Translation: CASSRGILEKLFF.

The rearrangement uses TRBV7-3 and TRBJ2-3, with 10 nucleotides matching TRBD1. CDR1 and CDR2 from the germline V gene are SGHTA and FQGTGA. This CDR3 comprises 15 residues. The J segment lost 2 bases and the V segment lost 3 bases, leaving 2 bases of the junction unmatched. The CDR3 region has the DNA TGTGCCAGCAGCTTCCGACAGGGGGCCACAGATACGCAGTATTTT. This gives the protein CASSFRQGATDTQYF. The complete variable domain, with remaining parts taken from reference TRBV7-3 and TRBJ2-3, reads GAGVSQTPSNKVTEKGKYVELRCDPISGHTALYWYRQSLGQGPEFLIYFQGTGAADDSGLPNDRFFAVRPEGSVSTLKIQRTERGDSAVYLCASSFRQGATDTQYFGPGTRLTVL.

The genes are TRBV7-6 and TRBJ2-7; 10 positions match TRBD2. CDR1 SGHVS and CDR2 FNYEAQ come from the germline V gene. V was clipped by 1 base and J by 2 bases; unmatched bases: 11. The CDR3 extends over 18 amino acids. The CDR3 region is CASSLVSSKAGGPYEQYF. CDR3 DNA sequence: TGTGCCAGCAGCTTAGTATCCTCGAAAGCGGGGGGGCCCTACGAGCAGTACTTC.

V gene TRBV6-1 combines with J gene TRBJ1-3; D not certain. Germline V gene sequence: CDR1 MNHNS, CDR2 SASEGT. V was trimmed by 7 bases and J by 9 bases, leaving 19 bases between them. The CDR3 extends over 14 amino acids. The CDR3 DNA sequence: TGTGCCAGCACTAGTACAGCGCTTCGGGGCACCATATATTTT. Its translation is CASTSTALRGTIYF.

The chain combines TRBV6-1 with TRBJ1-5; D is possibly TRBD1 (5 bases). CDR1 MNHNS and CDR2 SASEGT come from the germline V gene. Trimming shortened V by 4 bases and J by 6 bases, and 16 bases separated the two germline ends. The CDR3 has 15 amino acids. The CDR3 DNA reads TGTGCCAGCAGTGGAGAGCCCGGGGGAAGTCAGCCCCAGCATTTT. Its protein product is CASSGEPGGSQPQHF.

The chain is built from TRBV9 and TRBJ2-3; 16 bases are shared with TRBD2. V gave up 5 bases and J gave up 4 bases; unmatched junction bases: 4. Germline V gene data show CDR1 as SGDLS and CDR2 as YYNGEE. This CDR3 is built from 16 residues. CDR3 nucleotide sequence: TGTGCCAGCAGTACGGGACTAGCGGGGGGGTCAGATACGCAGTATTTT. As protein: CASSTGLAGGSDTQYF. Full variable domain (rest looked up from reference TRBV9 and TRBJ2-3): DSGVTQTPKHLITATGQRVTLRCSPRSGDLSVYWYQQSLDQGLQFLIQYYNGEERAKGNILERFSAQQFPDLHSELNLSSLELGDSALYFCASSTGLAGGSDTQYFGPGTRLTVL.

Here the CDR3 reads CASKPAGGTEQYF. In nucleotides, the CDR3 is TGTGCCAGCAAGCCGGCGGGGGGGACCGAGCAGTACTTC. The chain carries TRBV25-1 and TRBJ2-7; 9 nucleotides align to TRBD2. The germline V gene encodes CDR1 MGHDK and CDR2 SYGVNS. The CDR3 loop spans 13 amino acids. The ends lost 7 bases at V and 6 bases at J; junction bases unmatched: 7.

V usage is TRBV30 and J usage is TRBJ2-3, with D tentatively TRBD2 (6 bases). Germline loops: CDR1 GTSNPN, CDR2 SVGIG (reference sequence). This CDR3 has 16 residues. Deletions cut 2 bases from V and 1 base from J, with 16 bases between. CDR3 coding DNA: TGTGCCTGGAGTTATCCCCTTCCGGGGGGCACAGATACGCAGTATTTT. It codes for CAWSYPLPGGTDTQYF.

The chain recombines TRBV5-4 with TRBJ2-7; 8 positions match TRBD1. The V gene's germline CDR1 is SGHNT and CDR2 YYREEE (reference sequence). The CDR3 is 15 amino acids. The trim removed 2 bases at V and 6 bases at J, leaving 10 bases unmatched. CDR3 sequence (DNA): TGTGCCAGCAGCTTACCGGACAGGGAGGTAGGCGAGCAGTACTTC. It encodes CASSLPDREVGEQYF.

This chain joins TRBV5-5 and TRBJ2-1, with 7 positions matching TRBD1. Per the germline V gene, CDR1 is SGHKS and CDR2 is YYEKEE (reference sequence). The CDR3 length is 15 residues. V lost 4 bases and J lost 2; bases outside the gene matches: 6. The CDR3 DNA sequence: TGTGCCAGCAGCGTTCTAACAGGGGCCTACAATGAGCAGTTCTTC. It codes for CASSVLTGAYNEQFF.

V gene TRBV7-3 combines with J gene TRBJ2-1, with no clear D. Germline CDR1 and CDR2: SGHTA and FQGTGA. The V end was cut by 3 bases, the J end by 4 bases, with 7 bases between. This CDR3 has 13 residues. The CDR3 loop reads CASSLMGYNEQFF. CDR3 sequence (DNA): TGTGCCAGCAGCTTGATGGGGTACAATGAGCAGTTCTTC.

The rearrangement uses TRBV19 and TRBJ2-1; 8 bases agree with TRBD1. CDR1 is LNHDA and CDR2 is SQIVND in the germline V gene (reference sequence). CDR3 length equals 13 residues. With 9 bases clipped from V and 6 bases from J, the junction kept 7 bases outside the gene matches. The CDR3: CASHTTGGNEQFF. The DNA for the CDR3 is TGTGCCAGCCATACCACAGGGGGCAATGAGCAGTTCTTC.

J is TRBJ2-2 and V is TRBV9; tentative D call: TRBD1 (5 bases). There are 16 residues in the CDR3. V lost 3 bases and J lost 2, with 14 bases in between. Germline V CDR1 and CDR2: SGDLS, YYNGEE. CDR3 residues: CASSGLGLSNTGELFF. The CDR3 bases are TGTGCCAGCAGCGGATTGGGGCTAAGCAACACCGGGGAGCTGTTTTTT.

The V and J genes are TRBV9 and TRBJ1-1; TRBD1 aligns across 8 bases. CDR1 SGDLS and CDR2 YYNGEE come from the germline V gene. V was pared by 3 bases and J by 1 base, with 5 bases of the junction left unmatched. The CDR3 spans 15 residues. The CDR3 DNA sequence: TGTGCCAGCAGCGCGCTTGGGACAGGGAACACTGAAGCTTTCTTT. Its translation: CASSALGTGNTEAFF.

The chain carries TRBV30 and TRBJ1-1; no clear D gene. CDR3 length: 11 amino acids. Trimming left V 7 bases short and J 5 bases short, with 11 bases between. Germline V CDR1 and CDR2: GTSNPN, SVGIG (reference sequence). CDR3 protein: CASPRGTEAFF. CDR3 DNA: TGTGCCTCCCCCCGAGGAACTGAAGCTTTCTTT.

This chain links TRBV18 with TRBJ2-7; D might be TRBD1 (7 bases). V lost 6 bases to trimming and J lost 5 bases, with 14 bases between them. Per germline, CDR1 KGHSH and CDR2 LQKENI. The CDR3 has 13 amino acids. DNA for the CDR3: TGTGCCAGCTCCCCCCGGGGGACAGACGAGCAGTACTTC. Protein product: CASSPRGTDEQYF.

The chain has TRBV28 and TRBJ1-4; possibly TRBD1 for D (5 bases). Trimming removed 3 bases at V and 6 bases at J, with 11 bases between. Germline V gives CDR1 MDHEN, CDR2 SYDVKM. The CDR3 has 14 amino acids. The CDR3 region is CASSLPGPDEKLFF. The CDR3 nucleotides read TGTGCCAGCAGTTTGCCGGGGCCTGATGAAAAACTGTTTTTT.

The rearrangement links TRBV30 to TRBJ1-1; D is undetermined. Germline assignment: CDR1 GTSNPN and CDR2 SVGIG (reference sequence). The CDR3 has 13 amino acids. The V end lost 4 bases, the J end lost 0 bases, and 9 bases lay between the germline ends. CDR3 protein: CAWTIGLNTEAFF. For the CDR3, the DNA is TGTGCCTGGACAATTGGGTTGAACACTGAAGCTTTCTTT.

The chain is built from TRBV5-6 and TRBJ2-2; D ambiguous. With 6 bases removed from V and 0 bases from J, the gap between germline ends came to 12 bases. The CDR3 sequence is 15 residues long. CDR1 and CDR2 (germline): SGHDT, YYEEEE. The DNA of the CDR3 is TGTGCCAGCACCATTGGGGTCGCGAACACCGGGGAGCTGTTTTTT. Translated: CASTIGVANTGELFF.

The chain couples TRBV11-2 to TRBJ1-2; 7 nucleotides match TRBD1. CDR1 is SGHAT, CDR2 FQNNGV, per germline. The trim removed 8 bases at V and 2 bases at J, leaving 2 bases unmatched. The CDR3 is 12 amino acids. In nucleotides, the CDR3 is TGTGCCAGCGGACAGGTCAACTATGGCTACACCTTC. Translating gives CASGQVNYGYTF.